These 20 T cell receptor beta chains originate from one sample sequenced in a study of control samples from healthy donors and cancer patients (dated by TCRdb to 2020 to 2022). The library was obtained by the immunoSEQ multiplex PCR assay. This immuneACCESS table, as held by TCRdb, lists in-frame sequences with V and J called but not all clones. Of the missing ones, under half trace to an unresolved V gene in checked studies; the others have no known cause. The sample table holds 100,000 to 120,000 clones, of which 70% to 85% were seen once. The ten largest make up 6% to 8% of the sample. Sequencing was performed on blood. These receptors were taken from a man aged 18 to 29 in good health.

The J gene is TRBJ1-1, the V gene TRBV6-5; D is ambiguous. Per germline, CDR1 MNHEY and CDR2 SVGAGI. This CDR3 region has 14 residues. V was trimmed by 2 bases and J by 4 bases, leaving 11 bases between them. In nucleotides, the CDR3 is TGTGCCAGCAGTTACGGTGGGCAGACCACTGAAGCTTTCTTT. Encoded protein: CASSYGGQTTEAFF.

The chain couples TRBV11-2 to TRBJ2-7, with D tentatively TRBD1 or TRBD2 (5 bases each). This CDR3 contains 18 residues. With 4 bases removed from V and 2 bases from J, the gap between germline ends came to 24 bases. From germline, CDR1 is SGHAT and CDR2 FQNNGV. The CDR3 spells CASSSSLIQSGRPYEQYV. The CDR3 DNA reads as TGTGCCAGCAGCTCGAGCCTCATACAATCGGGGCGGCCCTACGAGCAGTACGTC.

CDR3 protein: CASSDRDRSNTGELFF. CDR3 nucleotides: TGTGCCAGCAGTGACCGGGACAGATCGAACACCGGGGAGCTGTTTTTT. This chain joins TRBV6-1 and TRBJ2-2, with 7 bases fitting TRBD1. V shed 3 bases, J shed 0 bases, and the junction held 4 bases outside the gene matches. CDR3 length equals 16 residues. Germline loops: CDR1 MNHNS, CDR2 SASEGT.

This clone was found once. V usage is TRBV19 and J usage is TRBJ1-3, with unresolved D. This CDR3 has 14 amino acids. V lost 3 bases, J lost 2 bases, and 8 bases lay in between. The germline CDR1 and CDR2 sequences are LNHDA and SQIVND (reference sequence). The DNA for the CDR3 is TGTGCCAGTAGTATTTACAAGGCTGGAAACACCATATATTTT. Translating gives CASSIYKAGNTIYF.

The chain uses TRBV7-2 and TRBJ1-6; 7 nucleotides line up with TRBD1. Germline loops: CDR1 SGHTA, CDR2 FQGNSA. J lost 4 bases, V lost 8 bases, and 8 bases had no gene match. The CDR3 length is 15 residues. CDR3 bases: TGTGCCAGCTTGGAGGGACAGCCTTATAATTCACCCCTCCACTTT. Protein product: CASLEGQPYNSPLHF.

The chain couples TRBV6-5 to TRBJ1-5; D gene unclear. The CDR3 is 13 amino acids. V lost 2 bases and J lost 7, with 9 bases in between. Germline assignment: CDR1 MNHEY and CDR2 SVGAGI. The CDR3 spells CASSYREGQPQHF. The CDR3 region has the DNA TGTGCCAGCAGTTACAGGGAGGGCCAGCCCCAGCATTTT.

This clone was counted only a few times. The chain couples TRBV5-6 to TRBJ1-1; D is undetermined. CDR1 and CDR2 (germline): SGHDT, YYEEEE. The CDR3 runs 13 residues. V gave up 0 bases and J gave up 5 bases, with 8 bases separating them. The CDR3 loop reads CASSLGVGTEAFF. CDR3 nucleotide sequence: TGTGCCAGCAGCTTGGGGGTGGGGACTGAAGCTTTCTTT.

V gene TRBV2 combines with J gene TRBJ1-1; weak D call: TRBD1 (6 bases). With 1 base removed from V and 5 bases from J, the gap between germline ends came to 14 bases. The CDR3 sequence is 15 residues long. CDR1 and CDR2 from the germline V gene are SNHLY and FYNNEI. In DNA, the CDR3 is TGTGCCAGCAGTGAAGATGGCGGGGGCTGGACTGAAGCTTTCTTT. It specifies CASSEDGGGWTEAFF.

This clone was counted once. The chain combines TRBV5-1 with TRBJ1-1; 8 nucleotides match TRBD1. J was trimmed by 4 bases and V by 2 bases; bases with no gene match: 7. Germline CDR1 and CDR2: SGHRS and YFSETQ. The CDR3 spans 15 residues. As DNA, the CDR3 is TGCGCCAGCAGCTTTACAGGGGGTGGGCTCACTGAAGCTTTCTTT. It is translated as CASSFTGGGLTEAFF.

The chain couples TRBV25-1 to TRBJ1-6; 9 bases fit TRBD1. The CDR3 extends over 15 amino acids. Germline-derived CDR1 and CDR2 are MGHDK and SYGVNS. Trimming removed 5 bases from V and 9 bases from J; junction bases left unmatched: 8. CDR3 nucleotide sequence: TGTGCCAGCAGTAAGGGGGGACAGGGAGGTTCACCCCTCCACTTT. It yields the protein CASSKGGQGGSPLHF.

The table lists this clone with many counts. The rearrangement uses TRBV2 and TRBJ1-2, with D perhaps TRBD1 (5 bases). Trimming shortened V by 0 bases and J by 6 bases, and 14 bases separated the two germline ends. This CDR3 has 15 amino acids. Germline values: CDR1 SNHLY, CDR2 FYNNEI. CDR3 in amino acids: CASSEAMGLMDGYTF. The CDR3 DNA reads as TGTGCCAGCAGTGAAGCAATGGGGCTTATGGATGGCTACACCTTC.

The chain recombines TRBV5-1 with TRBJ1-2; D may be TRBD1 (5 bases). CDR3 length: 16 amino acids. V was cut by 4 bases and J by 0 bases, with 16 bases left in between. CDR1 is SGHRS and CDR2 is YFSETQ in the germline V gene. This CDR3 reads CASSPGLGLANYGYTF. The CDR3, as DNA: TGCGCCAGCAGCCCCGGTTTGGGACTGGCTAACTATGGCTACACCTTC.

This chain uses TRBV5-4 with TRBJ1-2; 7 bases are shared with TRBD1. The V gene end was trimmed by 4 bases and the J gene end by 5 bases; junction bases not matched to a gene: 17. Looked up from germline, CDR1 is SGHNT and CDR2 is YYREEE (reference sequence). The CDR3 contains 17 residues. The CDR3 is CASSPAASGGPRYGYTF. Here the CDR3 DNA reads TGTGCCAGCAGCCCTGCGGCGTCAGGGGGACCTCGATATGGCTACACCTTC.

J is TRBJ2-1 and V is TRBV11-3; the D is unclear. This CDR3 spans 11 amino acids. Germline CDR1 and CDR2: SGHNT and YENEEA. V lost 3 bases to trimming and J lost 6 bases, with 3 bases between them. The CDR3 DNA follows: TGTGCCAGCAGCTTTGGCAATGAGCAGTTCTTC. It codes for CASSFGNEQFF.

This clone has a handful of counts. The V and J genes are TRBV15 and TRBJ2-2; no reliable D call. V lost 3 bases and J lost 0, with 5 bases in between. Germline assignment: CDR1 LNHNV and CDR2 YYDKDF (reference sequence). The CDR3 is 14 amino acids. DNA for the CDR3: TGTGCCACCAGCAGGGTGCCGAACACCGGGGAGCTGTTTTTT. As protein: CATSRVPNTGELFF.

The chain combines TRBV4-3 with TRBJ1-6; no reliable D call. This CDR3 is built from 12 residues. CDR1 is LGHNA and CDR2 is YSLEER in the germline V gene. The V and J ends lost 8 bases and 3 bases respectively, with 5 bases between them. The CDR3 bases are TGCGCCAGCGGGGACTATAATTCACCCCTCCACTTT. This encodes CASGDYNSPLHF.

The sample holds one count of this clone. V is TRBV30 and J is TRBJ2-5; D is ambiguous. This CDR3 spans 11 amino acids. Germline CDR1 is GTSNPN and CDR2 is SVGIG (reference sequence). V dropped 3 bases and J dropped 5 bases, with 7 bases sitting between them. The CDR3 protein is CAWSAWETQYF. The CDR3 DNA reads as TGTGCCTGGAGCGCTTGGGAGACCCAGTACTTC.

J is TRBJ1-1 and V is TRBV5-1; D is ambiguous. CDR1 and CDR2 from the germline V gene are SGHRS and YFSETQ. The CDR3 covers 14 residues. Trimming cost V 2 bases and J 5 bases, with 13 bases left between them. The chain's CDR3 is CASSLASLGTEAFF. DNA of the CDR3: TGCGCCAGCAGCTTAGCTAGTCTCGGGACTGAAGCTTTCTTT.

The genes are TRBV12-3 or TRBV12-4 and TRBJ1-4, with unresolved D. V shed 4 bases and J shed 8 bases, with 11 bases lying between them. The CDR3 consists of 13 residues. CDR3 bases: TGTGCCAGCAGTTCCAGAAACGGCGAAAAACTGTTTTTT. Its protein is CASSSRNGEKLFF.

V is TRBV4-1 and J is TRBJ2-3, with a tentative D call TRBD2 (7 bases). V shed 0 bases and J shed 3 bases, with 16 bases lying between them. The CDR3 length is 17 residues. Germline values: CDR1 MGHRA, CDR2 YSYEKL. The DNA for the CDR3 is TGCGCCAGCAGCCAAGAGGGGGGGCACTGGTTGACAGATACGCAGTATTTT. It codes for CASSQEGGHWLTDTQYF.